Listed here are 10 T cell receptor beta chains from one sample, sequenced in a study of cytomegalovirus exposure and HLA in healthy donors (dated by TCRdb to 2015 to 2018). The protocol used for the library was the immunoSEQ multiplex PCR assay. For the multiplex PCR, a mixture combining 60 forward primers for TCR Vbeta segments and 13 reverse primers for TCR Jbeta segments was used. Sourced from immuneACCESS, this table was stored by TCRdb with only in-frame sequences that have V and J called. A share of the clones is absent; for the studies checked, an unresolved V gene accounts for under half, and the remainder has no known explanation. Here the sample has about 83,000 clones; roughly 76% occur a single time. Of the sample, under 2% falls within the top ten clones. The sequenced sample consisted of PBMCs. These receptors all come from a woman aged 25 to 39 in good health and CMV-seronegative.

The J gene is TRBJ1-3, the V gene TRBV28, with TRBD1 matching over 8 bases. V gave up 5 bases and J gave up 4 bases; unmatched junction bases: 7. The V gene's germline CDR1 is MDHEN and CDR2 SYDVKM. The CDR3 is made up of 15 amino acids. As DNA, the CDR3 is TGTGCCAGCAGTACCTCCAGGGGGCCAGGAAACACCATATATTTT. Its protein is CASSTSRGPGNTIYF.

A note on this clone: Germline is not matched at one junction end, which may reflect a read error. The rearrangement uses TRBV7-6 and TRBJ2-1; TRBD2 agrees at 10 bases. This CDR3 is 16 amino acids long. The germline gives CDR1 SGHVS, CDR2 FNYEAQ. DNA for the CDR3: TGTGCCCGCAGCTTAGACGGGGCTAGCGGGAGCGGTGAGCAGTTCTTC. This translates into CARSLDGASGSGEQFF.

The CDR3 DNA follows: TGTGCCAGCAGCCAATTGCCTAGAAACAATGAGCAGTTCTTC. Protein sequence: CASSQLPRNNEQFF. The chain employs TRBV14 and TRBJ2-1; D not resolved. This CDR3 spans 14 amino acids. V lost 2 bases to trimming and J lost 5 bases, with 10 bases between them. Germline V gene sequence: CDR1 SGHDN, CDR2 FVKESK.

The chain links TRBV19 to TRBJ2-3, with 8 bases aligning to TRBD1. V shed 6 bases, J shed 2 bases, and the junction held 16 bases outside the gene matches. Germline CDR1 and CDR2: LNHDA and SQIVND (reference sequence). The CDR3 loop spans 18 amino acids. The CDR3 region has the DNA TGTGCCAGTAGCCAATCCGGCTCCAGGGGGCCCCTCACAGATACGCAGTATTTT. Translation: CASSQSGSRGPLTDTQYF.

This chain connects TRBV7-9 to TRBJ1-3; D call uncertain. The CDR3 is 17 residues long. In germline, CDR1 is SEHNR, CDR2 FQNEAQ (reference sequence). CDR3 region: CATSLGGSPSGGNTIYF. In nucleotides, the CDR3 is TGTGCAACCAGCTTAGGAGGCAGCCCCTCGGGAGGAAACACCATATATTTT.

The V call is TRBV7-9, the J call TRBJ2-5, with TRBD1 identical over 9 bases. V lost 1 base to trimming and J lost 3 bases; unmatched junction nucleotides: 3. The CDR3 is made up of 15 amino acids. Germline-derived CDR1 and CDR2 are SEHNR and FQNEAQ (reference sequence). DNA for the CDR3: TGTGCCAGCAGCTTAGAAGGACAGGGGAAAGAGACCCAGTACTTC. This translates into CASSLEGQGKETQYF.

J is TRBJ1-2 and V is TRBV4-1; TRBD1 matches at 8 bases. The CDR3 sequence is 16 residues long. Germline assignment: CDR1 MGHRA and CDR2 YSYEKL. The V segment lost 4 bases and the J segment 2 bases; nucleotides outside the gene matches: 9. Written as DNA, the CDR3 is TGCGCCAGCAGCCCAGCACCTGGGGACAGGAACTATGGCTACACCTTC. Translation: CASSPAPGDRNYGYTF.

The chain recombines TRBV19 with TRBJ2-3, with a possible D match to TRBD1 (5 bases). Trimming left V 4 bases short and J 6 bases short, with 14 bases between. The length of the CDR3 is 14 residues. Germline CDR1 reads LNHDA; CDR2 reads SQIVND (reference sequence). CDR3 DNA: TGTGCCAGTAGTACTTCAGGGCCTATGGATACGCAGTATTTT. Encoded protein: CASSTSGPMDTQYF.

This clone showed up just a few times. The rearrangement joins TRBV5-4 to TRBJ2-3; 8 positions agree with TRBD2. The CDR3 covers 14 residues. V lost 4 bases to trimming and J lost 0 bases; unmatched junction nucleotides: 1. Germline V CDR1 and CDR2: SGHNT, YYREEE (reference sequence). CDR3 in amino acids: CASSTSGSTDTQYF. The CDR3 region has the DNA TGTGCCAGCAGCACTAGCGGAAGCACAGATACGCAGTATTTT.

V is TRBV28 and J is TRBJ2-7; D unclear. The CDR3 is made up of 14 amino acids. V was trimmed by 8 bases and J by 2 bases, leaving 16 bases between them. Germline V gene lookup returns CDR1 MDHEN and CDR2 SYDVKM. For the CDR3, the DNA is TGTGCCAGCTCAAGCGCCCTACCTACCTACGAGCAGTACTTC. Its protein product is CASSSALPTYEQYF.